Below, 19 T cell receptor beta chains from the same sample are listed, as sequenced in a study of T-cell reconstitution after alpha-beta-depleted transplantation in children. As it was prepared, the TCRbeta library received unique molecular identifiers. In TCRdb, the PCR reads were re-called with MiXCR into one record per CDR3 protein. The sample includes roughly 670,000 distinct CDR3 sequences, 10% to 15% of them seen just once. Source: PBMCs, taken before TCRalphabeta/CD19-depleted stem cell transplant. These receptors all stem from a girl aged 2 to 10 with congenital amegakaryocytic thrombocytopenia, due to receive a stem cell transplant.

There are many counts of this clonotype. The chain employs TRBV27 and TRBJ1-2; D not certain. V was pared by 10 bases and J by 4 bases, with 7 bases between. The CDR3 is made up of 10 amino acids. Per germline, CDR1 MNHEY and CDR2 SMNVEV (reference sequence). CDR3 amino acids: CAITTYGYTF. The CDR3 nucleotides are TGTGCCATCACCACCTATGGCTACACCTTC.

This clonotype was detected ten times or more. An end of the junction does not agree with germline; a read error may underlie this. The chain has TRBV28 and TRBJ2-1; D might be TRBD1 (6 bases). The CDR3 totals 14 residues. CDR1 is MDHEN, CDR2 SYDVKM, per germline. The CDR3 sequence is CASSFQGSYNEQFF. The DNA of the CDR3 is TGCGCCAGCAGCTTTCAGGGGTCCTACAATGAGCAGTTCTTC.

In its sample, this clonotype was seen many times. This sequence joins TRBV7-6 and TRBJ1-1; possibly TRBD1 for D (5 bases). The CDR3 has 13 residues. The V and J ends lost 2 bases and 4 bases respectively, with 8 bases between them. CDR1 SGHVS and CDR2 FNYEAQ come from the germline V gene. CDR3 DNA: TGTGCCAGCAGCTTATCAGGGAGCACTGAAGCTTTCTTT. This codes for CASSLSGSTEAFF.

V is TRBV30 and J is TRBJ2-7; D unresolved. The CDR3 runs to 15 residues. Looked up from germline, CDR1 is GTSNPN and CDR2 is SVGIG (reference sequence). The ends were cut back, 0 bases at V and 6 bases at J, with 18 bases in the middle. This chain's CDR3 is CAWSVLLRTRGEQYF. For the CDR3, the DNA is TGTGCCTGGAGTGTACTACTACGGACGCGAGGCGAGCAGTACTTC.

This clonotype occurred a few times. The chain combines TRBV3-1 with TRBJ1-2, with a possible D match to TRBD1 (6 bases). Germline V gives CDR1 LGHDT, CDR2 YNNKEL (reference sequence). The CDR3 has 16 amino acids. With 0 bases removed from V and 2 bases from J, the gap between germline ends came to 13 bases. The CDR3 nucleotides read TGTGCCAGCAGCCAAGACGGACCGGGACACAACTATGGCTACACCTTC. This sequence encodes CASSQDGPGHNYGYTF.

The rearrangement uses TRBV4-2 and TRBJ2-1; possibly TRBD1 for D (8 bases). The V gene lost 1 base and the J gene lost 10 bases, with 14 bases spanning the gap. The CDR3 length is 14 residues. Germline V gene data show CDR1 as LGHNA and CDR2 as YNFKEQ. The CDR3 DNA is TGTGCCAGCAGCCAAGGGGGGGGACAGGAAGAGCAGTTCTTC. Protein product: CASSQGGGQEEQFF.

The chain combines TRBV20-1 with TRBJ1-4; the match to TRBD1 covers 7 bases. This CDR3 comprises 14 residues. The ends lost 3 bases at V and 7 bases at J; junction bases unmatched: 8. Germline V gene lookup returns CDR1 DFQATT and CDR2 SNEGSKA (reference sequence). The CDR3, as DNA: TGCAGTGCTAGTGAGGACAGGACGAGTGAAAAACTGTTTTTT. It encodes CSASEDRTSEKLFF.

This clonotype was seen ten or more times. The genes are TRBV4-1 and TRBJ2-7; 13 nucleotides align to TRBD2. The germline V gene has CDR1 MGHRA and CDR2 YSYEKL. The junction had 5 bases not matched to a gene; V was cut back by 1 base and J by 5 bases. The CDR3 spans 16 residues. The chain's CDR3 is CASSQATSGRAHEQYF. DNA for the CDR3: TGCGCCAGCAGCCAAGCAACTAGCGGGAGGGCCCACGAGCAGTACTTC.

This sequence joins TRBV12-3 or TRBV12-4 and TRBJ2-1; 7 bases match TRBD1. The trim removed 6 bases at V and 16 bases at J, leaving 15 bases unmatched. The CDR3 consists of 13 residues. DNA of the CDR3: TGTGCCAGCAGCCGTGCTTCGACAGGGCCAATCTTCTTC. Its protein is CASSRASTGPIFF.

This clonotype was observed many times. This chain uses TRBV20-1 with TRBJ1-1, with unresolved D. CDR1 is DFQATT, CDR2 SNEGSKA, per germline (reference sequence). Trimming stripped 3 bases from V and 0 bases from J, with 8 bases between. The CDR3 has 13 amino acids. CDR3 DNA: TGCAGTGCTAGTCTACACTTGAACACTGAAGCTTTCTTT. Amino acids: CSASLHLNTEAFF.

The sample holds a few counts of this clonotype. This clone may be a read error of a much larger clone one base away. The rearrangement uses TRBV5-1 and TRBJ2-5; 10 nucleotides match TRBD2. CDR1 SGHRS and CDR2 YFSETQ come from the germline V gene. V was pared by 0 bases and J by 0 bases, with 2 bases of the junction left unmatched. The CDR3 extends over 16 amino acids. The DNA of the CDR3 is TGCGCCAGCAGCTTGGGGCTAGCGGGGGACCAAGAGACCCAGTACTTC. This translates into CASSLGLAGDQETQYF.

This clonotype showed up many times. The CDR3, as DNA: TGCGCCAGCAGCTTGAGAGGAGCCGACCATGAGCAGTTCTTC. This codes for CASSLRGADHEQFF. The genes are TRBV5-1 and TRBJ2-1, with D hard to call. CDR3 length: 14 residues. Germline CDR1 reads SGHRS; CDR2 reads YFSETQ. V dropped 1 base and J dropped 8 bases, with 13 bases sitting between them.

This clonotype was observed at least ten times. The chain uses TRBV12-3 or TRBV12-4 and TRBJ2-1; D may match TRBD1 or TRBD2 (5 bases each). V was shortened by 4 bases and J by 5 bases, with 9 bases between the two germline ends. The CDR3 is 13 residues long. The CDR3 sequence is CASSSPGHNEQFF. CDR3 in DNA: TGTGCCAGCAGTTCCCCGGGACACAATGAGCAGTTCTTC.

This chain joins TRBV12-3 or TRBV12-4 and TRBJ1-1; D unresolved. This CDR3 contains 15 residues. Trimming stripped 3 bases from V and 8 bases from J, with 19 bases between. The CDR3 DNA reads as TGTGCCAGCAGTTTTTTACAAGGCATACTAGGCGAAGCTTTCTTT. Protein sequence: CASSFLQGILGEAFF.

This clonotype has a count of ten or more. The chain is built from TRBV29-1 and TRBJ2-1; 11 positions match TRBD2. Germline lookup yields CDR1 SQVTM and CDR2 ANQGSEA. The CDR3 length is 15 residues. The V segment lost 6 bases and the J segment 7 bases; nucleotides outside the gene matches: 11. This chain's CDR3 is CSVGTLAGGENEQFF. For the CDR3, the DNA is TGCAGCGTGGGGACCCTAGCGGGAGGTGAAAATGAGCAGTTCTTC.

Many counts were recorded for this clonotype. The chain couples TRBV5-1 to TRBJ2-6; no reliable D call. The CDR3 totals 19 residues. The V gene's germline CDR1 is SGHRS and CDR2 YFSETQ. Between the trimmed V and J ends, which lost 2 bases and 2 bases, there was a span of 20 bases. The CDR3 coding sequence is TGCGCCAGCAGCTTCTCTTTATGGGGTCGGCTGGCTGGGGCCAACGTCCTGACTTTC. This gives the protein CASSFSLWGRLAGANVLTF.

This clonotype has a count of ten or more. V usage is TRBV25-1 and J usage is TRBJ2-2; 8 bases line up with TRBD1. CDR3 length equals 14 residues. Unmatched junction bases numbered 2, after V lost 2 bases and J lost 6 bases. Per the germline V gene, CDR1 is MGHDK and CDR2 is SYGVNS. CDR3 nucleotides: TGTGCCAGCAGTGAACAGGGGGCAGCCGGGGAGCTGTTTTTT. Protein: CASSEQGAAGELFF.

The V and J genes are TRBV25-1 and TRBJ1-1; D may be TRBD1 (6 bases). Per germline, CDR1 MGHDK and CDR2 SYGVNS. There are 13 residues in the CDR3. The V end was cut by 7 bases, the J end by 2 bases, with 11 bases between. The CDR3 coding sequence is TGTGCCAGCATACCGGGACACAACACTGAAGCTTTCTTT. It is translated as CASIPGHNTEAFF. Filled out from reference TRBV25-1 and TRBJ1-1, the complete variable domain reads EADIYQTPRYLVIGTGKKITLECSQTMGHDKMYWYQQDPGMELHLIHYSYGVNSTEKGDLSSESTVSRIRTEHFPLTLESARPSHTSQYLCASIPGHNTEAFFGQGTRLTVV.

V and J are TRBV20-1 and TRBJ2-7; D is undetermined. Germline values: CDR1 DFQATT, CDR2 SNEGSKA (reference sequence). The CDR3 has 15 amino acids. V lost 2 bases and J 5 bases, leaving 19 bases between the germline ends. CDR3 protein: CSARRPGKDAHEQYF. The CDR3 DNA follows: TGCAGTGCTAGACGCCCGGGCAAAGACGCCCACGAGCAGTACTTC.